Shown below are 10 T cell receptor beta chains from a single sample sequenced in a study of T cells after yellow fever vaccination (dated by TCRdb to between 2018 and 2021). This sample's treatment or condition label indicates: live attenuated yellow fever vaccine strain. The library was built by means of 5' RACE. TCRdb names Illumina NovaSeq 6000 as the instrument used. The public sequencing data were trimmed at Q25 with fastp and processed into clonotypes with MiXCR by TCRdb, which kept only in-frame beta chains. Each entry merges the rows of one CDR3 protein and shows their most common DNA and genes. This sample comprises about 340,000 distinct CDR3 sequences, approximately 4.2% of them detected only once. 20% to 30% of the sample lies in the top ten. The sample consisted of PBMCs, taken 5 days after the yellow fever booster vaccination. All receptors derive from a man aged 18 to 35 who received the YFV17D yellow fever vaccine.

This chain links TRBV3-1 with TRBJ2-7; 9 nucleotides agree with TRBD1. V gave up 5 bases and J gave up 9 bases; unmatched junction bases: 5. CDR3 length: 12 amino acids. The V gene's germline CDR1 is LGHDT and CDR2 YNNKEL (reference sequence). The CDR3 loop is CASSNDRGTQYF. CDR3 nucleotide sequence: TGTGCCAGCAGCAACGACAGGGGGACGCAGTACTTC.

This clonotype occurred a few times. The genes are TRBV6-2 or TRBV6-3 and TRBJ2-1; a possible D gene is TRBD2 (5 bases). The CDR3 runs to 12 residues. The V gene lost 8 bases and the J gene lost 2 bases, with 7 bases spanning the gap. Looked up from germline, CDR1 is MNHEY and CDR2 is SVGEGT. CDR3 sequence (DNA): TGTGCCAGCCGGGATCCCTACAATGAGCAGTTCTTC. This gives the protein CASRDPYNEQFF.

This clonotype was observed a handful of times. The chain carries TRBV20-1 and TRBJ1-2; tentative D call: TRBD1 (5 bases). The CDR3 has 13 residues. Germline lookup yields CDR1 DFQATT and CDR2 SNEGSKA (reference sequence). Trimming removed 6 bases at V and 1 base at J, with 12 bases between. CDR3 loop: CSARQPINYGYTF. The CDR3 nucleotides are TGCAGTGCGAGACAGCCCATTAACTATGGCTACACCTTC.

Only a few counts were recorded for this clonotype. The rearrangement joins TRBV7-3 to TRBJ2-3, with D possibly matching TRBD2 (5 bases). Germline V gives CDR1 SGHTA, CDR2 FQGTGA. This CDR3 is built from 13 residues. Trimming removed 4 bases from V and 4 bases from J, with 9 bases in between. The CDR3 loop reads CASSSRRADTQYF. The CDR3, as DNA: TGTGCCAGCAGCTCCCGGCGGGCAGATACGCAGTATTTT.

This clonotype was picked up a small number of times. The chain couples TRBV29-1 to TRBJ1-2; D not certain. The CDR3 extends over 13 amino acids. From germline, CDR1 is SQVTM and CDR2 ANQGSEA. Trimming pared 6 bases from V and 1 base from J, leaving 12 bases between. CDR3 protein: CSVFLTDNYGYTF. CDR3 DNA sequence: TGCAGCGTCTTTTTGACGGATAACTATGGCTACACCTTC.

This clonotype has at least ten counts. This chain links TRBV5-1 with TRBJ2-5, with TRBD1 matching over 9 bases. CDR3 length equals 14 residues. V gave up 4 bases and J gave up 4 bases; unmatched junction bases: 5. The germline V gene has CDR1 SGHRS and CDR2 YFSETQ. The CDR3: CASSAGTGLETQYF. CDR3 nucleotides: TGCGCCAGCAGCGCGGGGACAGGGTTAGAGACCCAGTACTTC.

In this sample, this clonotype turned up a few times. In nucleotides, the CDR3 is TGTGCCAGCAGCTCCCCCCCCTACGAGCAGTACGTC. Translation: CASSSPPYEQYV. V is TRBV9 and J is TRBJ2-7; D uncertain. V was pared by 4 bases and J by 2 bases, with 7 bases between. The CDR3 is 12 residues long. The germline V gene has CDR1 SGDLS and CDR2 YYNGEE.

J is TRBJ1-5 and V is TRBV12-3 or TRBV12-4; D perhaps matches TRBD1 (6 bases). V gave up 5 bases and J gave up 2 bases, with 10 bases separating them. The CDR3 length is 14 residues. Here the CDR3 reads CASSHRAGNQPQHF. CDR3 coding DNA: TGTGCCAGCAGTCACAGGGCGGGCAATCAGCCCCAGCATTTT.

The sample holds a few counts of this clonotype. This rearrangement joins TRBV25-1 to TRBJ1-2; no clear D. Germline lookup yields CDR1 MGHDK and CDR2 SYGVNS. V was cut by 0 bases and J by 7 bases, with 6 bases left in between. There are 12 residues in the CDR3. The CDR3 DNA reads TGTGCCAGCAGTGAATACAAGGCTGGCTACACCTTC. Its translation is CASSEYKAGYTF.

This clonotype was found many times. This rearrangement joins TRBV5-1 to TRBJ2-1, with unresolved D. This CDR3 is built from 15 residues. CDR1 is SGHRS, CDR2 YFSETQ, per germline. Trimming removed 0 bases from V and 1 base from J, with 8 bases in between. The CDR3 reads CASSLGGQSYNEQFF. CDR3 coding DNA: TGCGCCAGCAGCTTGGGGGGTCAATCCTACAATGAGCAGTTCTTC.